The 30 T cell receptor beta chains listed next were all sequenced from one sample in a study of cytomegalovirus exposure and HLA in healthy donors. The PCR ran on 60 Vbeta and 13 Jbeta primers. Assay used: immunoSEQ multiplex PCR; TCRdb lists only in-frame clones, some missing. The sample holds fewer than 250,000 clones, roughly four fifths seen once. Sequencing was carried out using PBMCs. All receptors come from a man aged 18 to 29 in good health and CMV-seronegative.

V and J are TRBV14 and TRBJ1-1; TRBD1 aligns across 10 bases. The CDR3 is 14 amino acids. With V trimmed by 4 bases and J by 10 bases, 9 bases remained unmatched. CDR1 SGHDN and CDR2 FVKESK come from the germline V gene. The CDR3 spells CASSPMTGGLSAFF. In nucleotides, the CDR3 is TGTGCCAGCAGCCCGATGACAGGGGGCTTATCAGCTTTCTTT.

CDR3 residues: CASSEPRPRLAGVPRDTQYF. The CDR3 DNA sequence: TGTGCCAGTAGCGAGCCCCGACCCCGACTAGCGGGGGTACCGAGGGATACGCAGTATTTT. This chain joins TRBV19 and TRBJ2-3; 12 bases agree with TRBD2. Losses at the gene ends were 6 bases for V and 6 bases for J; bases not matched to a gene: 22. The length of the CDR3 is 20 residues. Germline-derived CDR1 and CDR2 are LNHDA and SQIVND (reference sequence). The full variable domain, rest sourced from reference TRBV19 and TRBJ2-3, is DGGITQSPKYLFRKEGQNVTLSCEQNLNHDAMYWYRQDPGQGLRLIYYSQIVNDFQKGDIAEGYSVSREKKESFPLTVTSAQKNPTAFYLCASSEPRPRLAGVPRDTQYFGPGTRLTVL.

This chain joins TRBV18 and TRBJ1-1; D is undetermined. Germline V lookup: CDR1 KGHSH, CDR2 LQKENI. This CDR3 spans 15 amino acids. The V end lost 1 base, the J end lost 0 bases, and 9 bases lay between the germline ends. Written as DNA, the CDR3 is TGTGCCAGCTCACCACTTGGCTCAATGAACACTGAAGCTTTCTTT. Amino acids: CASSPLGSMNTEAFF. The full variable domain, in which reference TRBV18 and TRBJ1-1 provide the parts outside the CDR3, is NAGVMQNPRHLVRRRGQEARLRCSPMKGHSHVYWYRQLPEEGLKFMVYLQKENIIDESGMPKERFSAEFPKEGPSILRIQQVVRGDSAAYFCASSPLGSMNTEAFFGQGTRLTVV.

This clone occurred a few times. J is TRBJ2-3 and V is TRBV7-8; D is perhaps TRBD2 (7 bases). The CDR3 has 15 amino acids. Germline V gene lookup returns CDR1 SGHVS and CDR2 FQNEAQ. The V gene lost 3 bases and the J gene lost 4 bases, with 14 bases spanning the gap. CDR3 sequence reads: CASSFRGASADTQYF. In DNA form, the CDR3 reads TGTGCCAGCAGCTTTCGGGGGGCTTCGGCAGATACGCAGTATTTT.

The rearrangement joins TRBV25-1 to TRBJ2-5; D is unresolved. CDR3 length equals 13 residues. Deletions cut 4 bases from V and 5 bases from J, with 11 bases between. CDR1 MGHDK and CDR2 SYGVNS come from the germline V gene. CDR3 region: CASSAPSVETQYF. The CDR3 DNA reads TGTGCCAGCAGTGCCCCCTCCGTCGAGACCCAGTACTTC.

The CDR3 DNA reads TGTGCCAGCAGCTTGAATAGCGGGGCCCCCTCCTACAATGAGCAGTTCTTC. Translating gives CASSLNSGAPSYNEQFF. This chain joins TRBV5-4 and TRBJ2-1, with 8 bases identical to TRBD2. The junction had 6 bases not matched to a gene; V was cut back by 1 base and J by 0 bases. The CDR3 is 17 residues long. Germline CDR1 reads SGHNT; CDR2 reads YYREEE (reference sequence).

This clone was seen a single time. The CDR3 DNA is TGTGCCAGCAGCTTAGGTCCCAAACAATTCGATACGCAGTATTTT. It codes for CASSLGPKQFDTQYF. The chain carries TRBV7-9 and TRBJ2-3; D unclear. In germline, CDR1 is SEHNR, CDR2 FQNEAQ (reference sequence). Trimming took 1 base from V and 6 from J, leaving 14 bases between them. CDR3 length: 15 amino acids. Supplemented by reference TRBV7-9 and TRBJ2-3, the full variable domain reads DTGVSQNPRHKITKRGQNVTFRCDPISEHNRLYWYRQTLGQGPEFLTYFQNEAQLEKSRLLSDRFSAERPKGSFSTLEIQRTEQGDSAMYLCASSLGPKQFDTQYFGPGTRLTVL.

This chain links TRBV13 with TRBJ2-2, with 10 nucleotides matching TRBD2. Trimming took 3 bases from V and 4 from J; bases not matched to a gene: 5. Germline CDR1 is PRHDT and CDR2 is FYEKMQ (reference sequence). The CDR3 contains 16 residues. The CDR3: CASSFGPSGSTGELFF. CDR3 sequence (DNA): TGTGCCAGCAGCTTCGGGCCTAGCGGGAGCACCGGGGAGCTGTTTTTT.

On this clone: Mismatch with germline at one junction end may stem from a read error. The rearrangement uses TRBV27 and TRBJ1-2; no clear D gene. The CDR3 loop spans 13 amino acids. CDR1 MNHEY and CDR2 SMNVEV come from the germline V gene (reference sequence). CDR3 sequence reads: CASSGGFDYGYIF. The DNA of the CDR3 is TGTGCCAGCAGTGGTGGATTCGACTATGGCTACATCTTC.

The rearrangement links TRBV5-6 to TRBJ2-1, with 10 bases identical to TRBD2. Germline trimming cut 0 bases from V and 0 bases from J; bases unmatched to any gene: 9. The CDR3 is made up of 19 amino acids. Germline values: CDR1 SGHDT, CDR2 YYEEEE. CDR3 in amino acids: CASSLEGLATTLSYNEQFF. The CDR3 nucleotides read TGTGCCAGCAGCTTGGAGGGACTAGCGACAACCCTCTCCTACAATGAGCAGTTCTTC.

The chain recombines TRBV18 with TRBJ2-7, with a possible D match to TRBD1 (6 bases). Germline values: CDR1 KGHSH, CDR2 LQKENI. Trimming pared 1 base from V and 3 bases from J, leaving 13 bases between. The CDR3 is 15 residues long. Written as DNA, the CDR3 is TGTGCCAGCTCACCACGTGGGGGCGGCCTCTACGAGCAGTACTTC. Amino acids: CASSPRGGGLYEQYF.

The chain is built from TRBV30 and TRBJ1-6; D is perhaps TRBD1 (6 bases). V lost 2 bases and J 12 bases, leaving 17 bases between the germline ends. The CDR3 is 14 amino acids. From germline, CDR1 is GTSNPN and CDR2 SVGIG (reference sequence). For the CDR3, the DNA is TGTGCCTGGAGTCGTGAGACAGGCCCGTTACCCCTCCACTTT. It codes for CAWSRETGPLPLHF.

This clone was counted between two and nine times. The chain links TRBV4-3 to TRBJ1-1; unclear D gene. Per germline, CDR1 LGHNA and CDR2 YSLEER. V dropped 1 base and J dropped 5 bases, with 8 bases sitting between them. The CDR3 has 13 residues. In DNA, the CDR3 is TGCGCCAGCAGCCAAGGAGGGTCGACTGAAGCTTTCTTT. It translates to CASSQGGSTEAFF.

For the CDR3, the DNA is TGTGCCATCAGTGGAACCATCGACAGGGACACTGAAGCTTTCTTT. Translated: CAISGTIDRDTEAFF. The chain is built from TRBV10-3 and TRBJ1-1, with TRBD1 identical over 7 bases. The CDR3 totals 15 residues. Germline lookup yields CDR1 ENHRY and CDR2 SYGVKD. The trim removed 4 bases at V and 3 bases at J, leaving 8 bases unmatched.

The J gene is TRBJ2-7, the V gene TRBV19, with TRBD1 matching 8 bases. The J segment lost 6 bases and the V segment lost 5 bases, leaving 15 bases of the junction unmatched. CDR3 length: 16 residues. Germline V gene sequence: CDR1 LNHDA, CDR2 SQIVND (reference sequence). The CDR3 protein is CASSVRATGELCEQYF. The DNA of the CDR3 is TGTGCCAGTAGTGTAAGGGCGACAGGGGAACTCTGCGAGCAGTACTTC.

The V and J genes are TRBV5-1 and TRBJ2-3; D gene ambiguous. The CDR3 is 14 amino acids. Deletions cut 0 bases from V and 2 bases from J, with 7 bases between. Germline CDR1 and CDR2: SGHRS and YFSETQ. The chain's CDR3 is CASSLGHLTDTQYF. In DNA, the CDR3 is TGCGCCAGCAGCTTGGGACATCTCACAGATACGCAGTATTTT.

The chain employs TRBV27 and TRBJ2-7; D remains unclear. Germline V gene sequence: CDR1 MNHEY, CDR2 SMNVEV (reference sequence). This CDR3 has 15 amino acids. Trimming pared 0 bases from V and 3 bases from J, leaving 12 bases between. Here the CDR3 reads CASSLSAPRFYEQYF. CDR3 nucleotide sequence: TGTGCCAGCAGTTTATCGGCCCCACGTTTCTACGAGCAGTACTTC.

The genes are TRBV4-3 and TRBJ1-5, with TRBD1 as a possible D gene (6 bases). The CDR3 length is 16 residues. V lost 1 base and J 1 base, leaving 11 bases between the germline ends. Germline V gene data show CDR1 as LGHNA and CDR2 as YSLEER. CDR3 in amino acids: CASSQGLGGSNQPQHF. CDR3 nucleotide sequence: TGCGCCAGCAGCCAAGGCTTAGGGGGAAGCAATCAGCCCCAGCATTTT.

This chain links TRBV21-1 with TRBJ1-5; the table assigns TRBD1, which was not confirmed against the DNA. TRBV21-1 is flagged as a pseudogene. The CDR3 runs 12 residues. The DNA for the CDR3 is TGTGTTACCTCCAGGGATGTTCAGCCCCAGCATTTT. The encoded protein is CVTSRDVQPQHF.

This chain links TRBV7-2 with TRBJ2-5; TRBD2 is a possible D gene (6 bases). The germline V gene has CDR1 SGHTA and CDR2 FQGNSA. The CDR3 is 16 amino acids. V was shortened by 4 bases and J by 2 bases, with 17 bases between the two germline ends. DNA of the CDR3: TGTGCCAGCAGCTACGGGCCGAGACTAGGGCAAGAGACCCAGTACTTC. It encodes CASSYGPRLGQETQYF.

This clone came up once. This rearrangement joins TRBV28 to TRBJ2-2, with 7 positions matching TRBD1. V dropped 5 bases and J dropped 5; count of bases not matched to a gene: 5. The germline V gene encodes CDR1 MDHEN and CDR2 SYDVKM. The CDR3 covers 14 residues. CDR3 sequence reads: CASSETGWTGELFF. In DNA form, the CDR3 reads TGTGCCAGCAGTGAGACAGGGTGGACCGGGGAGCTGTTTTTT.

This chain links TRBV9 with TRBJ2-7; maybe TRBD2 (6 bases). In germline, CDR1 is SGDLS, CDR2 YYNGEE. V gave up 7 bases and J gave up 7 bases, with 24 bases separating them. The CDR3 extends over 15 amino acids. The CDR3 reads CASSTSGTVTGEQYF. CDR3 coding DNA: TGTGCCAGCTCGACGTCCGGGACTGTAACGGGGGAGCAGTACTTC.

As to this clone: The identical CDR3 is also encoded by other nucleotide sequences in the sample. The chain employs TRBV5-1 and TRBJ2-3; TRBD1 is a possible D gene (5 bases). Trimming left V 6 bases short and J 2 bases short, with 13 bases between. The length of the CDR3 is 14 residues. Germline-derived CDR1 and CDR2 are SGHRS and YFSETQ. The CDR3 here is CASTLAGHTDTQYF. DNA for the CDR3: TGCGCCAGCACCCTCGCAGGGCACACAGATACGCAGTATTTT. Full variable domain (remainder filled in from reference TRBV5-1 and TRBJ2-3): KAGVTQTPRYLIKTRGQQVTLSCSPISGHRSVSWYQQTPGQGLQFLFEYFSETQRNKGNFPGRFSGRQFSNSRSEMNVSTLELGDSALYLCASTLAGHTDTQYFGPGTRLTVL.

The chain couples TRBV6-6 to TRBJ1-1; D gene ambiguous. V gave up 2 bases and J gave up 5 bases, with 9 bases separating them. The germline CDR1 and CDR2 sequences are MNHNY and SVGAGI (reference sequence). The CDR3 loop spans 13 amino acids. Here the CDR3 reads CASSYVWETEAFF. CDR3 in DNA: TGTGCCAGCAGTTACGTATGGGAGACTGAAGCTTTCTTT.

CDR3 residues: CASSSEDRGLRNTEAFF. DNA for the CDR3: TGCGCCAGCAGCTCGGAGGACAGGGGCTTAAGGAACACTGAAGCTTTCTTT. The chain joins TRBV5-1 to TRBJ1-1; 9 positions agree with TRBD1. Losses at the gene ends were 3 bases for V and 1 base for J; bases not matched to a gene: 10. Germline V gives CDR1 SGHRS, CDR2 YFSETQ. This CDR3 is 17 amino acids long.

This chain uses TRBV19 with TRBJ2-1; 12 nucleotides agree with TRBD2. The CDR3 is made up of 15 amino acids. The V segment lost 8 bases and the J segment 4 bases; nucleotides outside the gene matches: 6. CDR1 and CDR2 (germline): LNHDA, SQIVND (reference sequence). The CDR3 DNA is TGTGCCAGTTGCCTTGGGACTAGCGGGTACAATGAGCAGTTCTTC. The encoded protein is CASCLGTSGYNEQFF.

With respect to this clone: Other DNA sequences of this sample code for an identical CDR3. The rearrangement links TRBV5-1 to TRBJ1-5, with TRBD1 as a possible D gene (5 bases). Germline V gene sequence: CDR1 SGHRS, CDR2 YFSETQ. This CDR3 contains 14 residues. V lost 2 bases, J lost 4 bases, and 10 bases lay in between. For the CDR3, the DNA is TGCGCCAGCAGCTTAGGGGTTTCGAATCAGCCCCAGCATTTT. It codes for CASSLGVSNQPQHF.

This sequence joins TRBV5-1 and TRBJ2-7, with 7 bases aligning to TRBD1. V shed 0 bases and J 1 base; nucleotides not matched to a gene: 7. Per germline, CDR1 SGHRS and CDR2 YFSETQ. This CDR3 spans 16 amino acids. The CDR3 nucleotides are TGCGCCAGCAGCTTGGGTACAGGGGACAGATCCTACGAGCAGTACTTC. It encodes CASSLGTGDRSYEQYF.

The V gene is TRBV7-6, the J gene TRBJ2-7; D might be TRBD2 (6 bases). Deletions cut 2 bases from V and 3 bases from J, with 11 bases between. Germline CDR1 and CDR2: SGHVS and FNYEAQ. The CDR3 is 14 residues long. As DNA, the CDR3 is TGTGCCAGCAGCTTAAAGGGGAGGTTCTACGAGCAGTACTTC. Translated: CASSLKGRFYEQYF.

CDR3 protein: CASSQDRWGDTGELFF. DNA for the CDR3: TGCGCCAGCAGCCAAGATCGGTGGGGGGACACCGGGGAGCTGTTTTTT. The J gene is TRBJ2-2, the V gene TRBV4-3; a weak D match, TRBD2 (6 bases). V shed 0 bases and J shed 3 bases, with 11 bases lying between them. The CDR3 contains 16 residues. CDR1 is LGHNA, CDR2 YSLEER, per germline.